Each of the 4 T cell receptor beta chains below was sequenced from the same sample in a study of blood T cell repertoires in COVID-19. Profiled with immunoSEQ multiplex PCR; TCRdb holds only in-frame clones, not every one. Of approximately 350,000 clones listed, over 70% were seen once; the top ten hold under 3%. Sequenced material: peripheral blood. All receptors derive from a man aged 25 to 40 with active or convalescent COVID-19.

This clone was counted ten times or more. The chain couples TRBV13 to TRBJ2-1; 9 bases line up with TRBD2. Germline CDR1 reads PRHDT; CDR2 reads FYEKMQ (reference sequence). Trimming cost V 5 bases and J 7 bases; bases outside gene matches: 12. The CDR3 is made up of 16 amino acids. The CDR3 coding sequence is TGTGCCAGCAGCCCCAACGCGGGGGGGTATGCGAATGAGCAGTTCTTC. It yields the protein CASSPNAGGYANEQFF.

The chain uses TRBV12-5 and TRBJ2-7; D is possibly TRBD2 (5 bases). The V end lost 6 bases, the J end lost 7 bases, and 19 bases lay between the germline ends. The CDR3 is made up of 14 amino acids. Germline V CDR1 and CDR2: LGHNT, FRNRAP. The CDR3 bases are TGTGCTAGTGGCCATGGTTCCCCTCGAGGGGAGCAGTACTTC. This encodes CASGHGSPRGEQYF.

The chain joins TRBV3-1 (or the pseudogene TRBV3-2) to TRBJ2-3, with 7 bases that match TRBD1. J lost 1 base, V lost 4 bases, and 2 bases had no gene match. The CDR3 has 14 residues. Germline V gene data show CDR1 as LGHDT and CDR2 as YNNKEL (reference sequence). CDR3 sequence (DNA): TGTGCCAGCAGCCTCGGACAGGGCACAGATACGCAGTATTTT. It yields the protein CASSLGQGTDTQYF.

The J gene is TRBJ1-6, the V gene TRBV3-1 (or the pseudogene TRBV3-2); 8 bases fit TRBD1. This CDR3 is built from 16 residues. Germline-derived CDR1 and CDR2 are LGHDT and YNNKEL (reference sequence). The ends lost 0 bases at V and 6 bases at J; junction bases unmatched: 4. The CDR3 nucleotides are TGTGCCAGCAGCCAAGACCCACAGGGGGTTAATTCACCCCTCCACTTT. Translated: CASSQDPQGVNSPLHF.